The clone carrying this T cell receptor beta chain appeared a few times. Its antigen is as yet unknown. Regions amplified from RNA transcripts were the TCR beta CDR3 regions. RT-PCR in the first round (using the HTBI primer set) targeted the TCR CDR3. TCRdb reprocessed the multiplex PCR reads with MiXCR, giving one entry per CDR3 protein. The sample includes 350,000 to 400,000 distinct CDR3 sequences, around 14% of them seen just once. Germline CDR1 reads DFQATT; CDR2 reads SNEGSKA (reference sequence). Trimming cost V 5 bases and J 7 bases; bases outside gene matches: 6. There are 14 residues in the CDR3. This entry comes from a study of T cells in Graves' hyperthyroidism and ophthalmopathy. Study-wide results and caveats: The model anticipated ophthalmopathy a median around six months pre-onset.

The TCR was taken from a woman in her thirties with Graves' hyperthyroidism. Specimen: blood. The chain links TRBV20-1 to TRBJ1-6, with 9 bases matching TRBD1. In DNA, the CDR3 is TGCAGTGCTTCCCGGGACAGGGCCAATTCACCCCTCCACTTT. Translating it yields CSASRDRANSPLHF.